This T cell receptor beta chain was observed in a study of OX40 agonist ivuxolimab in advanced cancers. The overall study: A male proportion of 82.7% was recorded, with mean age about 54 years and range about 20 to 85.

Autoimmune disease history or systemic immunosuppression led to patient exclusion. Sampling times: baseline, cycle 4 day 1, cycle 7 day 1. Sequencing was performed with immunoSEQ multiplex PCR; in TCRdb, only in-frame clones are kept and a portion is missing. This table holds some 81,000 clones, 86% found once. Whole-study results and caveats: At 0.1 to 3.0 mg/kg and by week 6, clonal expansion occurred in CD4+ and CD8+ blood T cells.

Germline V gene sequence: CDR1 SQVTM, CDR2 ANQGSEA. The CDR3 consists of 16 residues. V gave up 4 bases and J gave up 2 bases; unmatched junction bases: 12. Worth noting for this clone: Its antigen is currently unknown.

The sample here was CD4+ or CD8+ T cells sorted from blood, taken in a trial of the OX40 agonist ivuxolimab. This chain connects TRBV29-1 to TRBJ2-3, with TRBD1 matching 7 bases. The receptor comes from an adult with an advanced solid tumor such as melanoma, head and neck, liver or kidney cancer. The CDR3 bases are TGCAGCGTTGGAGGGATAGGGGACAGAAACACAGATACGCAGTATTTT. It is translated as CSVGGIGDRNTDTQYF.